The clone carrying this T cell receptor beta chain came up once. V gave up 6 bases and J gave up 5 bases; unmatched junction bases: 8. The CDR3 contains 14 residues. The germline CDR1 and CDR2 sequences are KGHSH and LQKENI. Template material for amplifying TCR beta CDR3 regions consisted of RNA transcripts. The primer set for the first-round RT-PCR of the TCR CDR3 was HTBI. TCRdb passed the multiplex PCR reads through MiXCR, listing each CDR3 protein once. The sample holds approximately 700,000 distinct CDR3 sequences, about a sixth seen once. This sample stems from a study of T cells in Graves' hyperthyroidism and ophthalmopathy.

The receptor comes from a man between 18 and 29 years old with Graves' hyperthyroidism. The chain employs TRBV18 and TRBJ2-7, with 9 bases fitting TRBD1. Input material: blood. CDR3 sequence: CASSLGGQGHEQYF. The CDR3, as DNA: TGTGCCAGCTCCCTCGGGGGACAGGGCCACGAGCAGTACTTC.